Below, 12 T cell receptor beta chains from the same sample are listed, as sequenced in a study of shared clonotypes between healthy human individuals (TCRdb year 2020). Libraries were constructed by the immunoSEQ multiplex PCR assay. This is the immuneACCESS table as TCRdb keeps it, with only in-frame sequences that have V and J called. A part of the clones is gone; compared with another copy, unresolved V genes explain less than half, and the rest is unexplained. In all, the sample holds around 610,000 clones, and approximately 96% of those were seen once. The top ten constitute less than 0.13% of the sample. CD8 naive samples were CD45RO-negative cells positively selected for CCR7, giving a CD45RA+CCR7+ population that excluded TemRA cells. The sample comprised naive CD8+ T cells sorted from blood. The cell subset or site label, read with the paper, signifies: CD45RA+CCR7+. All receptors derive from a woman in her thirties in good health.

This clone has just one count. The CDR3 DNA reads as TGTGCCAGCAGCTTCGAGCCAGGACTAGCGCCCTACGAGCAGTACTTC. Its translation is CASSFEPGLAPYEQYF. This rearrangement joins TRBV11-2 to TRBJ2-7; 9 bases fit TRBD2. The ends lost 3 bases at V and 2 bases at J; junction bases unmatched: 8. This CDR3 contains 16 residues. Germline values: CDR1 SGHAT, CDR2 FQNNGV.

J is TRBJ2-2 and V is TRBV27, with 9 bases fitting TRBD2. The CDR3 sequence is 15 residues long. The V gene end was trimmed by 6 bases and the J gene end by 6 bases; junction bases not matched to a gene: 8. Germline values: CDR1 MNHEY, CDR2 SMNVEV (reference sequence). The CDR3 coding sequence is TGTGCCAGCAGCTATAGCGGGAGTTACTCCGGGGAGCTGTTTTTT. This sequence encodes CASSYSGSYSGELFF.

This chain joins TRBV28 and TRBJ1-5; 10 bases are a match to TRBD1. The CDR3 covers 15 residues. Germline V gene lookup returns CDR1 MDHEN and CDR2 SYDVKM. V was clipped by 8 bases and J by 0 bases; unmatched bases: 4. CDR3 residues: CASGTGANSNQPQHF. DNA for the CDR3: TGTGCCAGCGGGACAGGGGCGAATAGCAATCAGCCCCAGCATTTT.

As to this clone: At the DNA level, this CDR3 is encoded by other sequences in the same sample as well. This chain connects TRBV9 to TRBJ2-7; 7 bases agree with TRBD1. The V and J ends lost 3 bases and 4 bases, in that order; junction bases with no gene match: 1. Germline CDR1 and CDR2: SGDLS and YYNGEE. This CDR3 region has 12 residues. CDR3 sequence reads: CASSGDSYEQYF. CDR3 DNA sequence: TGTGCCAGCAGCGGGGACAGTTACGAGCAGTACTTC. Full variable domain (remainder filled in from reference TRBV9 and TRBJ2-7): DSGVTQTPKHLITATGQRVTLRCSPRSGDLSVYWYQQSLDQGLQFLIQYYNGEERAKGNILERFSAQQFPDLHSELNLSSLELGDSALYFCASSGDSYEQYFGPGTRLTVT.

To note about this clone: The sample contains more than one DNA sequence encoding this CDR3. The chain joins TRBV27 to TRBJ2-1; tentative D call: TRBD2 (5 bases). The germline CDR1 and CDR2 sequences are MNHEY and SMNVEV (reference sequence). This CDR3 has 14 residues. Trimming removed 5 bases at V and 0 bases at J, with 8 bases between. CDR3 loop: CASSPRGSYNEQFF. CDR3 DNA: TGTGCCAGCAGTCCCCGGGGCTCCTACAATGAGCAGTTCTTC.

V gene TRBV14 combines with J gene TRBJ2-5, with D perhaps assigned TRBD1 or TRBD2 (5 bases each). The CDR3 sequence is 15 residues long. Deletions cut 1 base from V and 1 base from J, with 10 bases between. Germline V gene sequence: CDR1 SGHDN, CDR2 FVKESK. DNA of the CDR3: TGTGCCAGCAGCCAAGCTACGGGGCCCCAAGAGACCCAGTACTTC. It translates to CASSQATGPQETQYF.

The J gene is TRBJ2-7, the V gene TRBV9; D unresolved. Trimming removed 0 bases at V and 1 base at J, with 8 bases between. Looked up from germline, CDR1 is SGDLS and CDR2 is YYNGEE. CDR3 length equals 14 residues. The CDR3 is CASSVVGSSYEQYF. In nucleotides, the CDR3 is TGTGCCAGCAGCGTAGTCGGCAGTTCCTACGAGCAGTACTTC. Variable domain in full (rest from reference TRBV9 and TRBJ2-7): DSGVTQTPKHLITATGQRVTLRCSPRSGDLSVYWYQQSLDQGLQFLIQYYNGEERAKGNILERFSAQQFPDLHSELNLSSLELGDSALYFCASSVVGSSYEQYFGPGTRLTVT.

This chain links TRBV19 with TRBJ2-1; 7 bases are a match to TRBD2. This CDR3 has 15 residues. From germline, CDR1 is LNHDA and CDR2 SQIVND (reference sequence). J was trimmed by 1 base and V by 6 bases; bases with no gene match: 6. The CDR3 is CASSLGGGSYNEQFF. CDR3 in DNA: TGTGCCAGTAGCCTCGGCGGGGGTTCCTACAATGAGCAGTTCTTC.

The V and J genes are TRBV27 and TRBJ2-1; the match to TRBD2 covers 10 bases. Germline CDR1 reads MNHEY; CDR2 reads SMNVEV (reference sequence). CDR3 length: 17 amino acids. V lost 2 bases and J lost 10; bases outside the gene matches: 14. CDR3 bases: TGTGCCAGCAGTTTACCTCGGCAGCGGGAGGGTCTTGGAGAGCAGTTCTTC. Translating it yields CASSLPRQREGLGEQFF.

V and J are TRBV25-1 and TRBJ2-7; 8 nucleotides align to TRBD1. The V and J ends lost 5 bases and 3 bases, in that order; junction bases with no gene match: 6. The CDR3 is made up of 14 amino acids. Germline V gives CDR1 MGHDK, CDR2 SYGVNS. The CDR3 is CASSRTGWLYEQYF. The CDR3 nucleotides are TGTGCCAGCAGTCGGACAGGGTGGCTCTACGAGCAGTACTTC.

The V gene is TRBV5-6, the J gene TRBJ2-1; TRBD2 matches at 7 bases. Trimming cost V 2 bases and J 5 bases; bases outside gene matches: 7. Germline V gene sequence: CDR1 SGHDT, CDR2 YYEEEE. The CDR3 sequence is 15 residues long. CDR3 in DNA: TGTGCCAGCAGCTTCACCAGCGGGAAAAACAATGAGCAGTTCTTC. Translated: CASSFTSGKNNEQFF.

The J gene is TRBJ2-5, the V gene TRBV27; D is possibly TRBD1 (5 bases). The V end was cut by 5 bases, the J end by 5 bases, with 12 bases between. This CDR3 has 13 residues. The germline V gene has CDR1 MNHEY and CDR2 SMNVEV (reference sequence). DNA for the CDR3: TGTGCCAGCAGTCCCCAGGGATGGGAGACCCAGTACTTC. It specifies CASSPQGWETQYF.